Listed here is a single T cell receptor beta chain. In germline, CDR1 is MNHNY, CDR2 SVGAGI (reference sequence). After removal of 7 bases from V and 3 bases from J, the junction contained 6 bases not matched to a gene. There are 14 residues in the CDR3. The sample belongs to a study of shared clonotypes between healthy human individuals. Naive-designated CD8 cells lacked CD45RO, were positively enriched for CCR7, and omitted terminally differentiated effector memory CD45RA+ cells. In the authors' workflow: ImmunoSEQ junction-only sequences lacked quality scores, so their filtering differed. Sequenced by immunoSEQ multiplex PCR; TCRdb stores in-frame clones only, minus some. V and J calls and clone size come straight from that table; D and trimming were deduced from the DNA. The table lists over 2,000,000 clones, over 85% of them singletons.

Sequencing was performed on naive CD8+ T cells from PBMCs. The rearrangement uses TRBV6-6 and TRBJ2-7; 10 positions match TRBD1. This TCR was sampled from a man between 18 and 29 years old in good health. Some clones in this sample may be carry-over from other donors' samples. CDR3 amino acids: CASMLDRGSYEQYF. The CDR3 DNA follows: TGTGCCAGCATGTTGGACAGGGGGAGCTACGAGCAGTACTTC.